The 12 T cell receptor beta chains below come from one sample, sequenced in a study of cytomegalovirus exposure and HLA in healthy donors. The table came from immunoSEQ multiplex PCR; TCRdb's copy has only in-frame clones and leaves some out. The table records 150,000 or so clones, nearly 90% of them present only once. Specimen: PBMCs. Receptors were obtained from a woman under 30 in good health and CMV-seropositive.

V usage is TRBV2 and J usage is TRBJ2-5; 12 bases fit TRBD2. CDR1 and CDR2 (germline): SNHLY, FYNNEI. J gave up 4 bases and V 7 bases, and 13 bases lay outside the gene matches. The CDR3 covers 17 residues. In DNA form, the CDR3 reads TGTGCCAGCACGTTCGCTAGCGGGGGGGCCTTGAGAGAGACCCAGTACTTC. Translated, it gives CASTFASGGALRETQYF.

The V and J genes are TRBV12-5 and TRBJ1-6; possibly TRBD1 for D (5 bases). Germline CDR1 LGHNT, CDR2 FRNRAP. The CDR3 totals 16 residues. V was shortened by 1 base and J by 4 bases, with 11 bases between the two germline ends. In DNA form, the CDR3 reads TGTGCTAGTGGTTTGGGGACAAGGTGGTATAATTCACCCCTCCACTTT. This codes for CASGLGTRWYNSPLHF.

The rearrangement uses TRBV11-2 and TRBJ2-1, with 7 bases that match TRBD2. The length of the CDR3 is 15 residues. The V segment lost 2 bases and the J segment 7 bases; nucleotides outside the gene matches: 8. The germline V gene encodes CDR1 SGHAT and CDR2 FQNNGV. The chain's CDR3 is CASSLHRGDGNEQFF. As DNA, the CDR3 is TGTGCCAGCAGCTTACACCGGGGGGACGGGAATGAGCAGTTCTTC.

CDR3 loop: CAWKPAGEADTQYF. CDR3 coding DNA: TGTGCCTGGAAACCGGCGGGGGAGGCAGATACGCAGTATTTT. This chain connects TRBV30 to TRBJ2-3; 7 nucleotides align to TRBD2. Germline V CDR1 and CDR2: GTSNPN, SVGIG (reference sequence). V lost 4 bases and J lost 4; bases outside the gene matches: 8. This CDR3 spans 14 amino acids. The whole variable domain, remainder taken from reference TRBV30 and TRBJ2-3, is SQTIHQWPATLVQPVGSPLSLECTVEGTSNPNLYWYRQAAGRGLQLLFYSVGIGQISSEVPQNLSASRPQDRQFILSSKKLLLSDSGFYLCAWKPAGEADTQYFGPGTRLTVL.

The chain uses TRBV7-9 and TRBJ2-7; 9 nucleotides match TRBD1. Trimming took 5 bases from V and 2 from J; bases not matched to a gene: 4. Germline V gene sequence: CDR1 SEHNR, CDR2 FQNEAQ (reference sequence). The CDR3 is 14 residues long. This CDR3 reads CASSADRGTYEQYF. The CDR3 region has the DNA TGTGCCAGCAGCGCGGACAGGGGCACCTACGAGCAGTACTTC.

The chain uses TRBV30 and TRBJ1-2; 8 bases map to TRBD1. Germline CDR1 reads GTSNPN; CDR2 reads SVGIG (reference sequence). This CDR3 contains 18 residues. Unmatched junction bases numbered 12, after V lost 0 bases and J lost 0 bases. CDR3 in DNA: TGTGCCTGGAGTGTATTTCTCGGACAGGGTGGGGCTAACTATGGCTACACCTTC. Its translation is CAWSVFLGQGGANYGYTF.

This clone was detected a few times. The CDR3 protein is CASSLRQGTYNEQFF. CDR3 bases: TGTGCCAGCAGCCTCCGACAGGGAACTTACAATGAGCAGTTCTTC. This chain connects TRBV5-5 to TRBJ2-1, with 7 bases fitting TRBD1. The V segment lost 4 bases and the J segment 4 bases; nucleotides outside the gene matches: 8. The CDR3 runs 15 residues. Germline V gene data show CDR1 as SGHKS and CDR2 as YYEKEE (reference sequence).

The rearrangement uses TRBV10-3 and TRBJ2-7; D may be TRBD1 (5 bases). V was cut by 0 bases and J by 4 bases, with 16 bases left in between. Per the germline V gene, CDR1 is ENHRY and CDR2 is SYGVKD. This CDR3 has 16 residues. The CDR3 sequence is CAISESRTGSLYEQYF. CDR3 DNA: TGTGCCATCAGTGAGTCCCGTACAGGCAGCCTTTACGAGCAGTACTTC.

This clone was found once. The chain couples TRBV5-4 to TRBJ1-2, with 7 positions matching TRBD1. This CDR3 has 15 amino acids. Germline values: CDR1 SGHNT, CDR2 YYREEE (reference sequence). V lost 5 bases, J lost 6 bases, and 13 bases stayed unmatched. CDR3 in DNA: TGTGCCAGCAGGGCGAGACAGGGTGAGTTTGATGGCTACACCTTC. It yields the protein CASRARQGEFDGYTF.

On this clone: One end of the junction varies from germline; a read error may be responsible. The CDR3 DNA follows: TGTGCCAGCAGTTTAGGGGGGACAGGGACCTACGAGCAGTACTTC. Residues: CASSLGGTGTYEQYF. V usage is TRBV13 and J usage is TRBJ2-7; 9 bases are a match to TRBD1. CDR1 is PRHDT, CDR2 FYEKMQ, per germline (reference sequence). CDR3 size: 15 residues.

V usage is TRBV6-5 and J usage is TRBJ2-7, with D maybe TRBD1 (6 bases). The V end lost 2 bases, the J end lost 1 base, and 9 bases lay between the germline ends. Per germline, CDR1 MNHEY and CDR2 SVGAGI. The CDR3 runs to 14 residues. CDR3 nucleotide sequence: TGTGCCAGCAGTTACCCAGGACAGTCCTACGAGCAGTACTTC. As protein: CASSYPGQSYEQYF.

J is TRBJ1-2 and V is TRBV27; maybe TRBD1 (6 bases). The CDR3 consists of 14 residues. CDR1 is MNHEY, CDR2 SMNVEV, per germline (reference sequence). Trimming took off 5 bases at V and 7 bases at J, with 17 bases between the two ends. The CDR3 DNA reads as TGTGCCAGCAGTAGGGGGTCCTTATCAGGTGGCTACACCTTC. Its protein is CASSRGSLSGGYTF.